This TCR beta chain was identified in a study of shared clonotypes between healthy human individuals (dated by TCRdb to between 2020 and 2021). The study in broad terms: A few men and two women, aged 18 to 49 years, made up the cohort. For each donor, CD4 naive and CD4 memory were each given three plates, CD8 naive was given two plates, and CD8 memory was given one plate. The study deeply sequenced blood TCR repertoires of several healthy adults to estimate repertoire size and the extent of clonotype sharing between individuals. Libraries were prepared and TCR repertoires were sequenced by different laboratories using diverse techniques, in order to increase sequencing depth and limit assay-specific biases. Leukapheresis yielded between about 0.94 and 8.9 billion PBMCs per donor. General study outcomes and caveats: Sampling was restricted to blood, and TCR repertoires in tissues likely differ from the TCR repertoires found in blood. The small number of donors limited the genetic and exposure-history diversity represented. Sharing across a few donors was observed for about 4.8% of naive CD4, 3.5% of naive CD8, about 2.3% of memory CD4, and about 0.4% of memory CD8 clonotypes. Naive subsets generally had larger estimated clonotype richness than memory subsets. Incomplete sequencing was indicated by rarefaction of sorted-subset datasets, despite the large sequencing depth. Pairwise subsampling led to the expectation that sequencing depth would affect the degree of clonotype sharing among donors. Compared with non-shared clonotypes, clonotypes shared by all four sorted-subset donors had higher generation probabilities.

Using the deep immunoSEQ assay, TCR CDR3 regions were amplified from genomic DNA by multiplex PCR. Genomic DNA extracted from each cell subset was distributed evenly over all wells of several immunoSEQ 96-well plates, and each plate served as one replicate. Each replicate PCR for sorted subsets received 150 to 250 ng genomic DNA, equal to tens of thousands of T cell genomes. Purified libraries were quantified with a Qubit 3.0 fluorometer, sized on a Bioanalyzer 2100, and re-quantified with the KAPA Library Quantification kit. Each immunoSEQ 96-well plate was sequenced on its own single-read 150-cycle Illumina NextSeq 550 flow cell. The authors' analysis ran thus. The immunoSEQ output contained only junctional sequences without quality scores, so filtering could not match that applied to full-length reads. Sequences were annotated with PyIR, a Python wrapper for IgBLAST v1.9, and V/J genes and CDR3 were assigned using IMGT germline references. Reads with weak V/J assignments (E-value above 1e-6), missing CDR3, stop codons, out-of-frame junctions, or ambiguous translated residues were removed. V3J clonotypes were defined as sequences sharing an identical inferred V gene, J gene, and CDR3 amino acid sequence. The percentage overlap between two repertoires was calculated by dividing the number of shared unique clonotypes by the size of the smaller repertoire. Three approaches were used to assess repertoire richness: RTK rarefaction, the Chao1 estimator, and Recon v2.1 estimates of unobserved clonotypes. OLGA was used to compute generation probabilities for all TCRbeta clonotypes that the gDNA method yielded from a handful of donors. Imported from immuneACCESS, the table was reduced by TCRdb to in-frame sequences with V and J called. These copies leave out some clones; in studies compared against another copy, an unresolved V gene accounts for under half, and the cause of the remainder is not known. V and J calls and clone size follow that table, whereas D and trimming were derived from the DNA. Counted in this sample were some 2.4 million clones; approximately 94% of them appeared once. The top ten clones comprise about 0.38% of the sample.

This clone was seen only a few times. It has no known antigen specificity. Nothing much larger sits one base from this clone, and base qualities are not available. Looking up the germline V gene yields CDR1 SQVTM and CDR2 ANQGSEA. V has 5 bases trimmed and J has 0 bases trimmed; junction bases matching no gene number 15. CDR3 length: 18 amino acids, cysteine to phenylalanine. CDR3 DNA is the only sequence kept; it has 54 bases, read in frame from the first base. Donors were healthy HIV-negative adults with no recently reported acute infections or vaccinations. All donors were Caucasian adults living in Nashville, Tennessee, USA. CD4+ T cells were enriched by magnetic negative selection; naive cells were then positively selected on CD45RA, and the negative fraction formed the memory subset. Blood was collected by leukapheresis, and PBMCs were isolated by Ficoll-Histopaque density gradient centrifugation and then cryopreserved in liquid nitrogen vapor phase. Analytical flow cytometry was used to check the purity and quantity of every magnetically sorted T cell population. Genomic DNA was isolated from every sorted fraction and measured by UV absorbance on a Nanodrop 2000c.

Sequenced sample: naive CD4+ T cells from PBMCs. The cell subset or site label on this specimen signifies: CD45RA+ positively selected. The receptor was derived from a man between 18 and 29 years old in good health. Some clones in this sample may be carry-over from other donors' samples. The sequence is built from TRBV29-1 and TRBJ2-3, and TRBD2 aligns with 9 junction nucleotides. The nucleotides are TGCAGCGTTTCACCCCAATGGCCTAGCGGGGATAGCACAGATACGCAGTATTTT. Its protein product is CSVSPQWPSGDSTDTQYF.